The 22 T cell receptor beta chains reported below all come from one sample, sequenced in a study of cytomegalovirus exposure and HLA in healthy donors. The PCR used 60 Vbeta and 13 Jbeta primers. Using immunoSEQ multiplex PCR, the repertoire was profiled, and TCRdb retains in-frame clones only, with some absent. Of about 260,000 clones listed, about four fifths were seen once; the top ten hold 2%. Material: PBMCs. These receptors all come from a woman aged 35 to 49 in good health and CMV-seropositive.

This clone was seen a handful of times. CDR3: CASSLYQAGSYEQYF. The CDR3 DNA is TGTGCCAGCAGCTTGTACCAGGCGGGATCCTACGAGCAGTACTTC. This sequence joins TRBV5-6 and TRBJ2-7; tentative D call: TRBD2 (6 bases). V was cut by 1 base and J by 1 base, with 12 bases left in between. Germline CDR1 reads SGHDT; CDR2 reads YYEEEE. The CDR3 has 15 amino acids. The entire variable domain, with the rest obtained from reference TRBV5-6 and TRBJ2-7, is as follows: DAGVTQSPTHLIKTRGQQVTLRCSPKSGHDTVSWYQQALGQGPQFIFQYYEEEERQRGNFPDRFSGHQFPNYSSELNVNALLLGDSALYLCASSLYQAGSYEQYFGPGTRLTVT.

J is TRBJ2-2 and V is TRBV5-4; D not resolved. The CDR3 is made up of 13 amino acids. Looked up from germline, CDR1 is SGHNT and CDR2 is YYREEE (reference sequence). The germline V and J ends were trimmed by 2 bases and 3 bases, with 5 bases remaining between them. The CDR3 region is CASSFSDTGELFF. The CDR3 DNA follows: TGTGCCAGCAGCTTTTCCGACACCGGGGAGCTGTTTTTT.

This chain connects TRBV29-1 to TRBJ2-1; D uncertain. This CDR3 is 10 amino acids long. Trimming pared 7 bases from V and 5 bases from J, leaving 6 bases between. Germline CDR1 SQVTM, CDR2 ANQGSEA. DNA of the CDR3: TGCAGCGGGCAGGACAATGAGCAGTTCTTC. Translation: CSGQDNEQFF.

This clone was picked up one time. This chain uses TRBV29-1 with TRBJ2-1; no reliable D call. Germline V gene lookup returns CDR1 SQVTM and CDR2 ANQGSEA. The CDR3 covers 15 residues. V gave up 1 base and J gave up 3 bases, with 13 bases separating them. This CDR3 is CSVEGPTSIYNEQFF. Written as DNA, the CDR3 is TGCAGCGTTGAAGGCCCCACCTCTATCTACAATGAGCAGTTCTTC.

The chain has TRBV5-8 and TRBJ2-1; tentatively, D is TRBD1 (5 bases). CDR1 and CDR2 (germline): SGHTS, YDEGEE. This CDR3 region has 16 residues. Trimming stripped 1 base from V and 2 bases from J, with 13 bases between. CDR3 coding DNA: TGTGCCAGCAGCTTGTGGGGCGGTGTAACCTACAATGAGCAGTTCTTC. Translating gives CASSLWGGVTYNEQFF.

Only one count was recorded for this clone. The V call is TRBV5-6, the J call TRBJ2-7; the D gene is possibly TRBD2 (5 bases). The CDR3 contains 13 residues. The ends were cut back, 1 base at V and 6 bases at J, with 11 bases in the middle. CDR1 and CDR2 from the germline V gene are SGHDT and YYEEEE. The CDR3 region has the DNA TGTGCCAGCAGCTTGTTAGTAGGAGGCGAGCAGTACTTC. Encoded protein: CASSLLVGGEQYF.

The chain combines TRBV7-9 with TRBJ1-1; 7 bases fit TRBD1. The CDR3 contains 12 residues. Unmatched junction bases numbered 3, after V lost 10 bases and J lost 1 base. CDR1 is SEHNR and CDR2 is FQNEAQ in the germline V gene (reference sequence). CDR3 in DNA: TGTGCCACCGGACAGGCGAACACTGAAGCTTTCTTT. It translates to CATGQANTEAFF.

To note about this clone: Relative to the germline gene, one junction end is altered; a read error may explain this. The rearrangement joins TRBV7-9 to TRBJ2-7, with a weak D call TRBD1 (5 bases). This CDR3 has 17 residues. Per the germline V gene, CDR1 is SEHNR and CDR2 is FQNEAQ (reference sequence). Here the CDR3 DNA reads TGTTCCAGCAGCTTAGGATGGGGCCGAAAAGACACCTACGAGCAGTACTTC. It codes for CSSSLGWGRKDTYEQYF.

The chain links TRBV30 to TRBJ2-1; the D gene is possibly TRBD2 (6 bases). The CDR3 spans 14 residues. Looked up from germline, CDR1 is GTSNPN and CDR2 is SVGIG (reference sequence). Deletions cut 0 bases from V and 7 bases from J, with 13 bases between. The CDR3 DNA reads as TGTGCCTGGAGTGTATTGGCGGGGATTAATGAGCAGTTCTTC. Its protein is CAWSVLAGINEQFF.

The V and J genes are TRBV28 and TRBJ1-3; maybe TRBD1 (5 bases). Germline assignment: CDR1 MDHEN and CDR2 SYDVKM. The CDR3 spans 17 residues. V was cut by 0 bases and J by 1 base, with 13 bases left in between. The CDR3 reads CASSLWQGAGSGNTIYF. CDR3 sequence (DNA): TGTGCCAGCAGTTTATGGCAGGGCGCAGGGTCTGGAAACACCATATATTTT.

This clone was picked up one time. This chain uses TRBV11-3 with TRBJ2-5; D may be TRBD2 (5 bases). Germline V gene data show CDR1 as SGHNT and CDR2 as YENEEA. The CDR3 is 15 residues long. V lost 1 base to trimming and J lost 3 bases, with 12 bases between them. CDR3 nucleotide sequence: TGTGCCAGCAGCTTAGGGGCGGGCACTAAAGAGACCCAGTACTTC. Translating it yields CASSLGAGTKETQYF.

The chain recombines TRBV27 with TRBJ1-6; D ambiguous. The germline V and J ends were trimmed by 4 bases and 6 bases, with 13 bases remaining between them. This CDR3 region has 15 residues. Germline V gives CDR1 MNHEY, CDR2 SMNVEV (reference sequence). The CDR3 coding sequence is TGTGCCAGCAGTTGGGGAAGGGCGGGTAATTCACCCCTCCACTTT. Protein: CASSWGRAGNSPLHF.

The chain couples TRBV28 to TRBJ2-7; D is ambiguous. The CDR3 covers 14 residues. Germline CDR1 is MDHEN and CDR2 is SYDVKM. V lost 2 bases, J lost 2 bases, and 10 bases lay in between. The DNA for the CDR3 is TGTGCCAGCAGTTTAGCCAGGCCCCCCTACGAGCAGTACTTC. As protein: CASSLARPPYEQYF.

V is TRBV2 and J is TRBJ1-6; 8 positions match TRBD1. The germline V gene has CDR1 SNHLY and CDR2 FYNNEI. The ends lost 7 bases at V and 7 bases at J; junction bases unmatched: 9. CDR3 length equals 15 residues. This CDR3 is CASNPPGGVNSPLHF. CDR3 sequence (DNA): TGTGCCAGCAACCCCCCAGGGGGCGTGAATTCACCCCTCCACTTT.

For the CDR3, the DNA is TGTGCCAGCAGTGTAGCGGGGTCTTTTAATCAGCCCCAGCATTTT. Encoded protein: CASSVAGSFNQPQHF. V gene TRBV28 combines with J gene TRBJ1-5; D remains ambiguous. CDR3 length equals 15 residues. V was shortened by 5 bases and J by 4 bases, with 15 bases between the two germline ends. From germline, CDR1 is MDHEN and CDR2 SYDVKM.

The rearrangement uses TRBV27 and TRBJ2-1, with 7 bases matching TRBD2. This CDR3 has 17 amino acids. V trimming: 5 bases; J trimming: 2 bases; junction bases outside the gene matches: 12. Germline CDR1 and CDR2: MNHEY and SMNVEV (reference sequence). CDR3 protein: CASSPGTIHYAYNEQFF. The DNA of the CDR3 is TGTGCCAGCAGTCCCGGGACTATCCATTACGCCTACAATGAGCAGTTCTTC.

The count of this clone is one. The CDR3 sequence: CASSRSRKDLTEAFF. CDR3 nucleotide sequence: TGTGCCAGTAGTCGTTCCAGGAAGGATCTCACTGAAGCTTTCTTT. V and J are TRBV19 and TRBJ1-1; no firm D call. Trimming removed 5 bases from V and 4 bases from J, with 17 bases in between. Germline-derived CDR1 and CDR2 are LNHDA and SQIVND (reference sequence). The CDR3 consists of 15 residues.

V usage is TRBV7-2 and J usage is TRBJ1-5, with no clear D. Germline values: CDR1 SGHTA, CDR2 FQGNSA. The CDR3 is 16 residues long. V dropped 5 bases and J dropped 2 bases, with 16 bases sitting between them. CDR3 loop: CASSAPGGGGNQPQHF. CDR3 sequence (DNA): TGTGCCAGCAGCGCTCCGGGAGGAGGTGGCAATCAGCCCCAGCATTTT.

The chain links TRBV4-3 to TRBJ1-1; no firm D call. Deletions cut 0 bases from V and 2 bases from J, with 10 bases between. The CDR3 totals 15 residues. In germline, CDR1 is LGHNA, CDR2 YSLEER. As DNA, the CDR3 is TGCGCCAGCAGCCAAGAACCAGGCCGAAACACTGAAGCTTTCTTT. Protein product: CASSQEPGRNTEAFF.

Details on this clone: The junction departs from germline at one end; a sequencing error may be responsible. This sequence joins TRBV7-9 and TRBJ1-3; 7 bases are shared with TRBD1. The germline CDR1 and CDR2 sequences are SEHNR and FQNEAQ (reference sequence). This CDR3 is built from 16 residues. In nucleotides, the CDR3 is TGTTCCAGCAGCATCCCCTCGACAGGGTCTGGAAACACCATATATTTT. Translation gives CSSSIPSTGSGNTIYF. Using reference TRBV7-9 and TRBJ1-3 for the parts outside the CDR3, the full variable domain is DTGVSQNPRHKITKRGQNVTFRCDPISEHNRLYWYRQTLGQGPEFLTYFQNEAQLEKSRLLSDRFSAERPKGSFSTLEIQRTEQGDSAMYLCSSSIPSTGSGNTIYFGEGSWLTVV.

Notes on this clone: Since a much larger clone is just one base distant, this may be a read error. The rearrangement joins TRBV2 to TRBJ2-3; tentatively, D is TRBD2 (6 bases). Germline V lookup: CDR1 SNHLY, CDR2 FYNNEI. CDR3 length: 13 residues. Trimming took 7 bases from V and 0 from J, leaving 8 bases between them. In nucleotides, the CDR3 is TGTGCCAGCACTGGGACTAGCACAGATACGCAGTATTTT. Translation gives CASTGTSTDTQYF. Complete variable domain (other parts from reference TRBV2 and TRBJ2-3): EPEVTQTPSHQVTQMGQEVILRCVPISNHLYFYWYRQILGQKVEFLVSFYNNEISEKSEIFDDQFSVERPDGSNFTLKIRSTKLEDSAMYFCASTGTSTDTQYFGPGTRLTVL.

The chain carries TRBV5-1 and TRBJ2-2, with D tentatively TRBD2 (5 bases). This CDR3 comprises 16 residues. The germline V and J ends were trimmed by 0 bases and 4 bases, with 13 bases remaining between them. Germline CDR1 SGHRS, CDR2 YFSETQ. In DNA form, the CDR3 reads TGCGCCAGCAGCTTGGAGGGCGGGTTACGCACCGGGGAGCTGTTTTTT. Its protein product is CASSLEGGLRTGELFF.